This T cell receptor (beta chain) comes out of a study of blood T cell repertoires in COVID-19. In the authors' workflow: Using reference gene primer amplification, nucleated cell counts were estimated. Profiled with immunoSEQ multiplex PCR; TCRdb holds only in-frame clones, not every one. For V, J and clone size, that table is used; D and trimming come from the DNA. The sample lists fewer than 95,000 clones; almost 90% were seen once. V was clipped by 4 bases and J by 4 bases; unmatched bases: 8. Germline CDR1 is MNHEY and CDR2 is SVGAGI. The CDR3 sequence is 16 residues long. The chain joins TRBV6-5 to TRBJ2-3; 10 nucleotides line up with TRBD1. The sequencing input was peripheral blood. This TCR was sampled from a woman of 80 years or more with acute or convalescent COVID-19. CDR3 sequence: CASSWARQGAADTQYF. The DNA for the CDR3 is TGTGCCAGCAGTTGGGCGAGACAGGGGGCCGCAGATACGCAGTATTTT.